These T cell receptor beta chains were read from a single sample in a study of T cells in Graves' hyperthyroidism and ophthalmopathy. One entry per CDR3 protein, called by TCRdb with MiXCR from the multiplex PCR reads. The repertoire holds 550,000 to 600,000 distinct CDR3 sequences, with around 42% as singletons. The sample comprised peripheral blood or thyroid tissue (not recorded which). These receptor sequences come from an adult woman with Graves' disease, either hyperthyroidism or ophthalmopathy (not recorded which). Each CDR3 is given with its conserved first and last residue. Fields, in order: V gene, J gene, clone size, D gene, CDR3 protein, CDR3 DNA. A D gene is named only where the DNA matches it firmly. Only part of the rows carry a size: once, few, many, or a class if the clone is expanded.

>TRBV7-3|TRBJ2-6|many|TRBD1
CASSLTGQGRVLTF
TGTGCCAGCAGCTTAACGGGACAGGGCCGGGTCCTGACTTTC
>TRBV6-1|TRBJ1-6|many|TRBD1
CASRGDRTHPRNSPLHF
TGTGCCAGCCGCGGGGACAGGACGCACCCTCGGAATTCACCCCTCCACTTT
>TRBV2|TRBJ2-7|many|NA
CASSEMGAEQYF
TGTGCCAGCAGTGAGATGGGGGCAGAGCAGTACTTC
>TRBV20-1|TRBJ1-4|NA|NA
CSASKIELTGSGTEKLFF
TGCAGTGCTAGCAAGATAGAATTAACCGGGTCCGGGACCGAAAAACTGTTTTTT
>TRBV19|TRBJ1-5|many|NA
CASNGYYSNQPQHF
TGTGCCAGTAACGGGTACTATAGCAATCAGCCCCAGCATTTT
>TRBV12-3/TRBV12-4|TRBJ1-1|NA|TRBD1
CASSARQGLAEAFF
TGTGCCAGCAGTGCCCGACAGGGATTAGCTGAAGCTTTCTTT
>TRBV27|TRBJ1-5|NA|NA
CASSPLGSGGNQPQHF
TGTGCCAGCAGTCCACTAGGCAGCGGGGGAAATCAGCCCCAGCATTTT
>TRBV5-1|TRBJ1-5|many|NA
CASSLDGHVQPQHF
TGCGCCAGCAGCTTAGACGGACATGTTCAGCCCCAGCATTTT
>TRBV7-9|TRBJ2-5|few|TRBD2
CASSTTGTSGETQYF
TGTGCCAGCAGTACGACCGGGACTAGCGGAGAGACCCAGTACTTC
>TRBV9|TRBJ1-1|many|NA
CASSGTGDGNTEAFF
TGTGCCAGCAGCGGGACGGGGGACGGGAACACTGAAGCTTTCTTT
>TRBV18|TRBJ1-1|NA|NA
CASSRGLADTEAFF
TGTGCCAGCTCTCGGGGGTTAGCGGACACTGAAGCTTTCTTT
>TRBV3-1|TRBJ2-2|few|NA
CASSLLAVSGELFF
TGTGCCAGCAGCCTACTAGCTGTCAGCGGGGAGCTGTTTTTT
>TRBV6-7|TRBJ2-7|NA|TRBD1
CASSYSATGGPRRAHEQYF
TGTGCCAGCAGTTACTCAGCGACAGGGGGCCCCCGGCGGGCTCACGAGCAGTACTTC
>TRBV9|TRBJ1-2|NA|TRBD1
CANSVKGQGDGYTF
TGTGCCAACAGCGTAAAGGGACAGGGGGATGGCTACACCTTC
>TRBV19|TRBJ1-4|NA|TRBD1
CASRNRDRDEKLFF
TGTGCCAGTAGAAACCGGGACAGGGATGAAAAACTGTTTTTT
>TRBV2|TRBJ1-2|NA|NA
CASLGQTETNYGYTF
TGTGCCAGTCTCGGACAGACGGAAACTAACTATGGCTACACCTTC